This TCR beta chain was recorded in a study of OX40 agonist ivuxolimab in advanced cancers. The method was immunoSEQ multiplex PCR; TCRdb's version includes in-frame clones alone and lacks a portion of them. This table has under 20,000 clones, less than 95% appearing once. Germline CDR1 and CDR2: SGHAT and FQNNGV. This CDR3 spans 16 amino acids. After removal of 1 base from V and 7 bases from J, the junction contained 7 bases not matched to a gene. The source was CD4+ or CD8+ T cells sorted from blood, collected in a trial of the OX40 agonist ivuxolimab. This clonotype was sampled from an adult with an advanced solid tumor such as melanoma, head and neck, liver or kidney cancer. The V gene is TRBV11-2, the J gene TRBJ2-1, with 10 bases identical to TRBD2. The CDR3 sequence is CASSLALAGEVNEQFF. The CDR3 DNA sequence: TGTGCCAGCAGCTTAGCTCTAGCGGGAGAAGTAAATGAGCAGTTCTTC.